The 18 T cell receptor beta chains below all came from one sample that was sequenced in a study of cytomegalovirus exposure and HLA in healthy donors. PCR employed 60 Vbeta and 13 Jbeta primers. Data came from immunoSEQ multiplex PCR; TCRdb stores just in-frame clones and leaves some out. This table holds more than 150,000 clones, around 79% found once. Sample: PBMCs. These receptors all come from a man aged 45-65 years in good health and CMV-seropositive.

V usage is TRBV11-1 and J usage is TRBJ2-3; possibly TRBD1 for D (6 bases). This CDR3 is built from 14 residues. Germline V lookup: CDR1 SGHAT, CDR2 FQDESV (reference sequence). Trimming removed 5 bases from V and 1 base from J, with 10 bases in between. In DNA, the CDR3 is TGTGCCAGCAGCGTAGGGGGAGGCACAGATACGCAGTATTTT. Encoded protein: CASSVGGGTDTQYF.

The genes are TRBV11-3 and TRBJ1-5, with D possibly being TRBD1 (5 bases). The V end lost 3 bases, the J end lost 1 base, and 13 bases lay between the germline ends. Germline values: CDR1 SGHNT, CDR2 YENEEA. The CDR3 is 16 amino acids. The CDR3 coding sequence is TGTGCCAGCAGCTTTAGACCGAAGGGGAGCAATCAGCCCCAGCATTTT. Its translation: CASSFRPKGSNQPQHF.

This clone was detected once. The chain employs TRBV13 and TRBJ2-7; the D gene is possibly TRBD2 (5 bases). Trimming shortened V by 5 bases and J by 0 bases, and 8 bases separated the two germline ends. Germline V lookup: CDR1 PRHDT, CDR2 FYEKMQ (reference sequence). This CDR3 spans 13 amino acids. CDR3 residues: CASSRTSSYEQYF. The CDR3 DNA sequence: TGTGCCAGCAGCCGAACTAGCTCCTACGAGCAGTACTTC.

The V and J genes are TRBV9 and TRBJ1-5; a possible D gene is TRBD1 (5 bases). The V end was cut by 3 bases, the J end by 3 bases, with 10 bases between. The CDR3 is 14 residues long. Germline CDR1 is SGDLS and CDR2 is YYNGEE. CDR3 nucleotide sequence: TGTGCCAGCAGCGCCCAGGGCCTCAATCAGCCCCAGCATTTT. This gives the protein CASSAQGLNQPQHF.

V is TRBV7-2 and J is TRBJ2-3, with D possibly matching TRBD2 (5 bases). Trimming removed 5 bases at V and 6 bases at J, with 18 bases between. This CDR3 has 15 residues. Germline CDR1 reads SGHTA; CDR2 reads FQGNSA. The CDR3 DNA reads TGTGCCAGCAGCGCCCGGACGGGGAGAGGGGATACGCAGTATTTT. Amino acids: CASSARTGRGDTQYF.

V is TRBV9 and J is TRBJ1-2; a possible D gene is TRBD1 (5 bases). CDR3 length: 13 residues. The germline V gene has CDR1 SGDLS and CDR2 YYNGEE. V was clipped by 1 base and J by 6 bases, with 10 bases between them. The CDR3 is CASSVRQGNGYTF. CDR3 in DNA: TGTGCCAGCAGCGTAAGGCAGGGAAATGGCTACACCTTC.

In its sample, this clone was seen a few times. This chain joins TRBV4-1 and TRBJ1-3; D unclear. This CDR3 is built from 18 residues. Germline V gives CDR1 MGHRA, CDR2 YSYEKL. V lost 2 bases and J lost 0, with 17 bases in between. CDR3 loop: CASSQYIPTRSSGNTIYF. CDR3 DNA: TGCGCCAGCAGCCAATATATACCGACTCGTAGCTCTGGAAACACCATATATTTT.

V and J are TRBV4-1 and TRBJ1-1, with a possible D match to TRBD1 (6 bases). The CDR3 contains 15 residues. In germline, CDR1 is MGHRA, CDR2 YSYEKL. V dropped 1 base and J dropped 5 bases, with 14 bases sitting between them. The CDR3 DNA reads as TGCGCCAGCAGCCAAGTTCTGGGGGCTCTGACTGAAGCTTTCTTT. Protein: CASSQVLGALTEAFF.

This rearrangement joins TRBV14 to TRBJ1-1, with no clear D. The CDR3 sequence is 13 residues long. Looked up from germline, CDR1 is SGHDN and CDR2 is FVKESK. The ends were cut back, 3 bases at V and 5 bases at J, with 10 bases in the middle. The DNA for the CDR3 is TGTGCCAGCAGCCAGGGCCTTCCGACTGAAGCTTTCTTT. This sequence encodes CASSQGLPTEAFF.

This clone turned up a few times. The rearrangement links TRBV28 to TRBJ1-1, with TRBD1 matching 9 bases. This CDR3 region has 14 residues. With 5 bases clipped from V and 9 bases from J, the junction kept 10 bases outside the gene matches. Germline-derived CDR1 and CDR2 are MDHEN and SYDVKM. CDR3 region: CASSLAGQGIQAFF. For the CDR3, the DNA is TGTGCCAGCAGTCTAGCCGGACAGGGGATCCAAGCTTTCTTT.

CDR3 bases: TGTGCCAGCAGCTCACAGGGGAAAGATACGCAGTATTTT. Translating gives CASSSQGKDTQYF. The chain is built from TRBV7-2 and TRBJ2-3; 7 positions agree with TRBD1. The V segment lost 4 bases and the J segment 5 bases; nucleotides outside the gene matches: 3. The germline CDR1 and CDR2 sequences are SGHTA and FQGNSA. This CDR3 is 13 amino acids long. Full variable domain (remainder filled in from reference TRBV7-2 and TRBJ2-3): GAGVSQSPSNKVTEKGKDVELRCDPISGHTALYWYRQSLGQGLEFLIYFQGNSAPDKSGLPSDRFSAERTGGSVSTLTIQRTQQEDSAVYLCASSSQGKDTQYFGPGTRLTVL.

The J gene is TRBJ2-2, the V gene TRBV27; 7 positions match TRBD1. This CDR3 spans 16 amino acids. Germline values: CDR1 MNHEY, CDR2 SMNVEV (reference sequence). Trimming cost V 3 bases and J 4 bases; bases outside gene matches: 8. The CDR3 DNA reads TGTGCCAGCAGTTTGGGCAGGGGGACCCTCACCGGGGAGCTGTTTTTT. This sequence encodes CASSLGRGTLTGELFF.

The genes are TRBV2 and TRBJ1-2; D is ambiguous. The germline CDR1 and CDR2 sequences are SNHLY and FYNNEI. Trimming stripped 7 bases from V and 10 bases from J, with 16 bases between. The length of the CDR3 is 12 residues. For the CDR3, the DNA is TGTGCCAGCACCTGGCCCGGCCGGGACTACACCTTC. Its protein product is CASTWPGRDYTF.

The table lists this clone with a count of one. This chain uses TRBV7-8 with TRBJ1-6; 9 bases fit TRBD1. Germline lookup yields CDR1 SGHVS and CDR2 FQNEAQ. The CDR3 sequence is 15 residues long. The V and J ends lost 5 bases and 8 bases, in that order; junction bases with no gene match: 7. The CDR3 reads CASSTRQGEDSPLHF. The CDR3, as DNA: TGTGCCAGCAGCACCAGACAGGGGGAGGATTCACCCCTCCACTTT.

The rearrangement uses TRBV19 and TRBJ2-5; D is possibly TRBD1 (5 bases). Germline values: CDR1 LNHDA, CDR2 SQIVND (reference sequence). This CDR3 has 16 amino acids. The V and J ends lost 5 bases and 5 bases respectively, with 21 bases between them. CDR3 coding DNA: TGTGCCAGTAGTTCCCTAAAAGCAGGGTTTGGGGAGACCCAGTACTTC. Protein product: CASSSLKAGFGETQYF.

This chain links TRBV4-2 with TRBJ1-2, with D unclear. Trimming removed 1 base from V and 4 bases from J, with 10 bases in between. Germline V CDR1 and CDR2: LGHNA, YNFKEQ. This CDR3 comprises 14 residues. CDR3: CASSQATRPYGYTF. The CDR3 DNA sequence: TGTGCCAGCAGCCAAGCGACACGGCCCTATGGCTACACCTTC.

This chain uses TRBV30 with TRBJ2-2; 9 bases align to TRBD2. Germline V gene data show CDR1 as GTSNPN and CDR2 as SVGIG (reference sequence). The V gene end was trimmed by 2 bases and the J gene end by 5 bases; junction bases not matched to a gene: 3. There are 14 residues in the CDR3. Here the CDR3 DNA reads TGTGCCTGGAGTCTAGCGGGGTTTACCGGGGAGCTGTTTTTT. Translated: CAWSLAGFTGELFF. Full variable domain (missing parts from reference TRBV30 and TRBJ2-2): SQTIHQWPATLVQPVGSPLSLECTVEGTSNPNLYWYRQAAGRGLQLLFYSVGIGQISSEVPQNLSASRPQDRQFILSSKKLLLSDSGFYLCAWSLAGFTGELFFGEGSRLTVL.

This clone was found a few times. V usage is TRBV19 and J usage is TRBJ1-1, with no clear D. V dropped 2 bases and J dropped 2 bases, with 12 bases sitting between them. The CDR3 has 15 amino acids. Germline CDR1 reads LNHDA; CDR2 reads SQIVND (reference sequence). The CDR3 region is CASSIIGGSNTEAFF. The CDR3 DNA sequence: TGTGCCAGTAGTATAATCGGCGGCAGTAACACTGAAGCTTTCTTT.